This T cell receptor (beta chain) was recovered during a study of shared clonotypes between healthy human individuals. Study-level points and caveats: Sharing across four donors was highest in naive CD4 (about 5%) and lowest in memory CD8 (0.4%).

Germline values: CDR1 MNHEY, CDR2 SMNVEV (reference sequence). This CDR3 is 15 amino acids long. Trimming removed 5 bases from V and 7 bases from J; junction bases left unmatched: 7. CD45RO-negative, CCR7-positively selected cells formed the naive CD8 fraction, excluding terminally differentiated effector memory CD45RA+ cells. The donors, healthy adults who were HIV-negative, had experienced no recent acute infections or vaccinations. Comments on this clone: Its antigen is currently unknown.

Profiled with immunoSEQ multiplex PCR; TCRdb holds only in-frame clones, not every one. Of roughly 570,000 clones in the sample, 95% to 98% are singletons; the top ten hold 0.3%. Specimen: naive CD8+ T cells sorted from blood. The chain links TRBV27 to TRBJ1-4, with 10 bases that match TRBD1. The clonotype comes from a man aged 25-40 years in good health. The CDR3 nucleotides are TGTGCCAGCAGTCTGACGACAGGGGGCATTGAAAAACTGTTTTTT. It codes for CASSLTTGGIEKLFF.